These 8 T cell receptor beta chains were sequenced from one sample in a study of hypomethylating agent response in myelodysplastic syndrome. Method: immunoSEQ multiplex PCR; TCRdb's copy keeps in-frame clones and lacks some. Among thousands of clones, roughly 84% were seen once, and the ten largest hold about a quarter. Sequenced material: bone marrow, taken before or after starting hypomethylating agent treatment for myelodysplastic syndrome (not recorded which). All receptors come from a human donor with myelodysplastic syndrome.

This chain links TRBV9 with TRBJ1-2; 7 bases align to TRBD1. V lost 0 bases to trimming and J lost 8 bases; unmatched junction nucleotides: 13. Germline assignment: CDR1 SGDLS and CDR2 YYNGEE. The CDR3 is 16 residues long. CDR3 in amino acids: CASSVDLRGPMMGYTF. For the CDR3, the DNA is TGTGCCAGCAGCGTAGATTTAAGGGGGCCTATGATGGGCTACACCTTC.

The rearrangement uses TRBV12-2 and TRBJ2-7. TRBV12-2 is tagged as a pseudogene. This CDR3 spans 18 amino acids. The CDR3: CASRLEILAEGDKDEQYF. The CDR3 coding sequence is TGTGCAAGTCGCTTAGAAATCCTAGCCGAAGGGGATAAAGACGAGCAGTACTTC.

This clone was counted a few times. This chain connects TRBV6-1 to TRBJ1-1; possibly TRBD1 for D (5 bases). Germline lookup yields CDR1 MNHNS and CDR2 SASEGT. V lost 7 bases and J 11 bases, leaving 26 bases between the germline ends. This CDR3 region has 15 residues. The CDR3 coding sequence is TGTGCCAGCACCCGACAGCTGCCTGCCTCCTTGGGCGCTTTCTTT. Its translation is CASTRQLPASLGAFF.

The chain links TRBV19 to TRBJ2-7; 8 bases match TRBD2. The germline V gene encodes CDR1 LNHDA and CDR2 SQIVND (reference sequence). The CDR3 consists of 17 residues. V lost 4 bases and J lost 5; bases outside the gene matches: 16. The CDR3 sequence is CASSTHPGGAGSHEQYF. The DNA of the CDR3 is TGTGCCAGTAGTACCCACCCGGGGGGGGCTGGGAGCCACGAGCAGTACTTC.

The chain employs TRBV6-5 and TRBJ1-2; D unclear. From germline, CDR1 is MNHEY and CDR2 SVGAGI. Trimming took 6 bases from V and 5 from J, leaving 7 bases between them. CDR3 length: 11 amino acids. As DNA, the CDR3 is TGTGCCAGCAGAGTAGGTTATGGCTACACCTTC. Protein product: CASRVGYGYTF.

This clone was seen just once. The V call is TRBV11-3, the J call TRBJ2-7, with TRBD1 matching 9 bases. CDR1 SGHNT and CDR2 YENEEA come from the germline V gene. This CDR3 has 14 amino acids. V shed 4 bases, J shed 5 bases, and the junction held 6 bases outside the gene matches. The CDR3, as DNA: TGTGCCAGCAGCTCCGGGACAGGGCCGCACGAGCAGTACTTC. This translates into CASSSGTGPHEQYF.

The chain employs TRBV29-1 and TRBJ2-2; the D gene could be TRBD1 or TRBD2 (5 bases each). V lost 3 bases and J 3 bases, leaving 8 bases between the germline ends. This CDR3 comprises 13 residues. The germline V gene encodes CDR1 SQVTM and CDR2 ANQGSEA. CDR3: CSVDWGYTGELFF. In nucleotides, the CDR3 is TGCAGCGTTGACTGGGGGTACACCGGGGAGCTGTTTTTT.

The chain links TRBV20-1 to TRBJ2-7; no clear D. Germline V CDR1 and CDR2: DFQATT, SNEGSKA (reference sequence). Trimming stripped 4 bases from V and 6 bases from J, with 7 bases between. This CDR3 contains 10 residues. In DNA form, the CDR3 reads TGCAGTGCTACTCTTCGCGAGCAGTACTTC. This gives the protein CSATLREQYF.